The present TCR beta chain was sequenced within a study of blood T cells in healthy people across ages. Whole-study results and caveats: The long-lived group displayed more naive CD4+ cells, plus higher diversity, than the aged donors did. PBMCs that were unsorted prevented a conclusive naive versus antigen-experienced comparison.

Remarks on this clonotype: The target antigen is unknown.

The donors, all healthy, were Caucasians living in Russia, aged about 6 to 95. A second PCR, run for roughly 7 to 11 cycles, used a sample-barcoded 5' primer plus a J-beta primer mix. TCRdb re-derived calls from the 5' RACE reads in MiXCR, one entry per CDR3 protein. Of roughly 800,000 distinct CDR3 sequences listed, 58% were seen once; the top ten hold about 20%. The ends were cut back, 7 bases at V and 1 base at J, with 11 bases in the middle. The CDR3 is made up of 13 amino acids. In germline, CDR1 is MDHEN, CDR2 SYDVKM. The TCR sequence derives from a man younger than 40 in good health. The sample was blood. The chain carries TRBV28 and TRBJ2-7; weak D call: TRBD2 (6 bases). The CDR3 sequence is CASNWDLSYEQYF. The DNA of the CDR3 is TGTGCCAGCAACTGGGACTTATCCTACGAGCAGTACTTC.